This section outlines one T cell receptor beta chain sequence together with its context. The antigen it recognizes is unknown. No base-level quality is on record; no much larger clone is a single base apart. TCRbeta CDR3 regions were sequenced with the immunoSEQ Assay. After extraction, genomic DNA underwent amplification by bias-controlled multiplex PCR, followed by high-throughput sequencing. In the original analysis: Collapsing and filtering of sequences were performed to quantify the absolute abundance of each unique TCRbeta CDR3 region. T cell fraction was estimated by normalizing TCRbeta template counts to usable DNA, with usable DNA measured through amplification of reference genes found in all nucleated cells. Repertoire TCRs were annotated as SARS-CoV-2-specific when V gene, CDR3 amino acid sequence and J gene were exactly matched to a known reactive TCR set. MIRA supplied the reference SARS-CoV-2 TCR set, which was filtered for enrichment in COVID-19-positive ImmuneCODE repertoires so that public or cross-reactive TCRs were removed. Drawing on the MIRA antigens, annotated TCRs were analysed further at the level of specific ORF or position within ORF. Breadth was defined as annotated unique rearrangements over total unique productive rearrangements; depth was the summed frequency of those rearrangements. Two-sided Wilcoxon rank-sum tests were used to compare TCR breadth between groups. TCRdb carries this immuneACCESS record with in-frame sequences only. Its versions omit some clonotypes, under half of them owing to an unresolved V gene in the studies checked, with the rest unexplained. V and J calls and clone size are those listed in that table; D and trimming were worked out from the DNA. Within this sample are approximately 450,000 clones, with 75% to 95% of them counted one time only. The ten most abundant clones make up 12% of the sample.

Reading the germline V gene (reference sequence) gives CDR1 SEHNR and CDR2 FQNEAQ. V and J lose 5 bases and 1 base, and a span of 9 bases separates them. The CDR3 numbers 14 residues from cysteine through phenylalanine. Kept here is only the CDR3 DNA, which spans 42 bases and is read in frame from base 1. The data were taken from a study of Ad26.COV2.S vaccination and SARS-CoV-2 variants (dated by TCRdb to the early 2020s). Background on the whole study: Vaccine-arm donors came from COV1001, a multicentre, randomized, double-blind, placebo-controlled phase I-IIa trial of Ad26.COV2.S in healthy adults. Participants in the trial were split at random into five groups of five each, receiving low-dose or high-dose Ad26.COV2.S once or twice, or else placebo on both occasions. Ad26.COV2.S was administered intramuscularly at a dose of 5x10^10 or 1x10^11 viral particles, either as one shot or as two shots given 56 days apart. Blinding of investigators to trial group allocation was maintained during experiments and outcome assessment. TCRbeta repertoire sequencing was used to assess the specificity and breadth of SARS-CoV-2-reactive T cell receptors after Ad26.COV2.S vaccination. A total of approximately 32 samples were included in the TCR-sequenced set, comprising roughly 19 Ad26.COV2.S vaccine recipients, 5 placebo recipients and 8 SARS-CoV-2 convalescent individuals. What the work shows at the level of the full study, not this receptor alone: Ad26.COV2.S recipients had higher spike-specific TCR breadth than placebo recipients (P = 0.0014). Comparing responses between vaccine doses or regimens was not something the study was powered to do. After vaccination, substantial breadth of spike-specific CD8+ and CD4+ T cell responses was reported. Vaccine and placebo recipients had comparable non-spike TCR breadth, which fits with the vaccine containing only spike. It was noted by the authors that total T cell responses may have been underestimated by the TCR breadth and depth analyses.

Taken with the paper, the label for treatment or condition translates to: roughly 18 received Ad26.COV2.S at low or high dose, single or two shots; roughly five received placebo; per-sample allocation not given. For vaccine and placebo recipients, the sequenced repertoires came from samples collected on day 63 after the first injection. In Cohort 1b, some 25 adults aged 18-55 years were enrolled at a single site in Boston, USA, between 29 July and 7 August 2020. As a vaccine, Ad26.COV2.S was a replication-incompetent adenovirus type 26 vector that expressed a prefusion-stabilized SARS-CoV-2 spike protein derived from the original Wuhan strain.

The TCR sequence derives from a person aged 18-65 years who received the Ad26.COV2.S COVID-19 vaccine or a placebo. This receptor chain uses TRBV7-9 and TRBJ2-1; TRBD2 might be the D gene, on 6 matching bases. Here the sequenced sample was peripheral blood, taken in a trial of Ad26.COV2.S vaccine versus placebo. Here is the DNA: TGTGCCAGCAGCACCAGCGGGTCCTACAATGAGCAGTTCTTC. This gives the protein CASSTSGSYNEQFF.